This is a list of T cell receptor beta chains from one sample in a study of post-analysis software for immune sequencing data. TCRdb itself ran the PCR reads through MiXCR, one entry per CDR3 protein. Among about 500,000 distinct CDR3 sequences listed, around 40% were seen once. Sequencing used blood. All receptors derive from a girl aged 10 to 17 with multiple sclerosis. CDR3s include the opening cysteine and the closing phenylalanine or tryptophan. A D gene is named only where the DNA matches it firmly. Expanded clones are given a class, and other clones once, few, many or no size at all.

D | J | V | size | DNA | CDR3
. | TRBJ2-3 | TRBV29-1 | . | TGCAGCGTTCGTAGGCAGGGTGGCCCAGATACGCAGTATTTT | CSVRRQGGPDTQYF
TRBD2 | TRBJ2-1 | TRBV24-1 | . | TGTGCCACCAGTGGTATTCGCTGGACTAGCGGGAGCTACAATGAGCAGTTCTTC | CATSGIRWTSGSYNEQFF
TRBD2 | TRBJ2-1 | TRBV6-5 | . | TGTGCCAGCAGTTCCCTACGACTAGCGGGGCTTCACAATGAGCAGTTCTTC | CASSSLRLAGLHNEQFF
. | TRBJ1-2 | TRBV6-2/TRBV6-3 | . | TGTGCCAGCAGTTACATCGCAGGAAACTATGGCTACACCTTC | CASSYIAGNYGYTF
. | TRBJ1-2 | TRBV7-2 | . | TGTGCCAGCAGCTCCTCACCCTATGGCTACACCTTC | CASSSSPYGYTF
. | TRBJ2-1 | TRBV20-1 | few | TGCAGTGCTAGTGTCGGGAGAGGCAATGAGCAGTTCTTC | CSASVGRGNEQFF
. | TRBJ2-7 | TRBV6-1 | . | TGTGCCAGCAGTGAAGCGGCCGGACAGTCCTACGAGCAGTACTTC | CASSEAAGQSYEQYF
. | TRBJ2-7 | TRBV7-2 | . | TGTGCCAGCAGCCGCGATGGGGGCGAGCAGTACTTC | CASSRDGGEQYF
TRBD1 | TRBJ2-7 | TRBV7-9 | few | TGTGCCAGCAGTCCCTTTGGACAGGGGACCGGCGAGCAGTACTTC | CASSPFGQGTGEQYF
TRBD2 | TRBJ2-1 | TRBV28 | . | TGTGCCAGCAGTTTAGTCGCTAGCGGCTCCTACAATGAGCAGTTCTTC | CASSLVASGSYNEQFF
. | TRBJ1-6 | TRBV7-8 | . | TGTGCCGGCAGCTCCAGGGAATATAATTCACCCCTCCACTTT | CAGSSREYNSPLHF
TRBD1 | TRBJ1-1 | TRBV13 | . | TGTGCCAGCAGCTTCCCCGGACAGGCAGTTAACACTGAAGCTTTCTTT | CASSFPGQAVNTEAFF
. | TRBJ2-7 | TRBV6-2/TRBV6-3 | . | TGTGCCAGCAGCAAAAGGGTCGGGACATCGGCCACCGAGCAGTACTTC | CASSKRVGTSATEQYF
TRBD2 | TRBJ2-1 | TRBV29-1 | few | TGCAGCGTGACTAGCGGGAGAGATGAGCAGTTCTTC | CSVTSGRDEQFF
. | TRBJ1-2 | TRBV10-3 | . | TGTGCCATCAGTGAGTCCACGTGGCGTGATAACTGTGGCTACACCTTC | CAISESTWRDNCGYTF
TRBD2 | TRBJ2-3 | TRBV4-2 | few | TGTGCCAGCACCTCTACTAGCGGGAGCCGCACGGGTACGCAGTATTTT | CASTSTSGSRTGTQYF
. | TRBJ2-1 | TRBV20-1 | . | TGCAGTGCTAGTAGACAGGCCAATGAGCAGTTCTTC | CSASRQANEQFF
TRBD2 | TRBJ2-1 | TRBV6-5 | . | TGTGCCAGCAGTTACGAGGGACTAGCGGTCTACAATGAGCAGTTCTTC | CASSYEGLAVYNEQFF
. | TRBJ2-7 | TRBV5-5 | . | TGTGCCAGCAGCTTGGGAGGGGCGCGTGTAGACGAGCAGTACTTC | CASSLGGARVDEQYF
. | TRBJ2-1 | TRBV29-1 | . | TGCAGCGTTGATGAAGGGGGGGGTAGCAATGAGCAGTTCTTC | CSVDEGGGSNEQFF
. | TRBJ2-3 | TRBV10-3 | . | TGTGCCTTCTACCCCCAAGTGGGTTTTAGGCCTACAGATACGCAGTATTTT | CAFYPQVGFRPTDTQYF
. | TRBJ2-5 | TRBV24-1 | few | TGTGCCACCAGTGAGGACCTAATACAAGAGACCCAGTACTTC | CATSEDLIQETQYF
. | TRBJ2-1 | TRBV29-1 | many | TGCAGCGTTGGGATAAGCTCCTACAATGAGCAGTTCTTC | CSVGISSYNEQFF
TRBD2 | TRBJ2-5 | TRBV12-5 | once | TGTGCTAGTGGTAAATGGGACTACCCCAATGAGCAGTACTTC | CASGKWDYPNEQYF
. | TRBJ2-4 | TRBV11-3 | few | TGTGCCAGCAGCTTAGGCTCCGCGGGGAACATTCAGTACTTC | CASSLGSAGNIQYF
TRBD2 | TRBJ2-5 | TRBV20-1 | . | TGCAGTGCTAGACCGGGACTAGCGGAAGAGACCCAGTACTTC | CSARPGLAEETQYF
TRBD1 | TRBJ2-1 | TRBV29-1 | . | TGCAGCGACGGGACAGGGGACTCCTACAATGAGCAGTTCTTC | CSDGTGDSYNEQFF
TRBD2 | TRBJ2-7 | TRBV10-3 | . | TGTGCCATCAGGGACCTCTCAAGCGGGAGTTTGTCCTACGAGCAGTACTTC | CAIRDLSSGSLSYEQYF